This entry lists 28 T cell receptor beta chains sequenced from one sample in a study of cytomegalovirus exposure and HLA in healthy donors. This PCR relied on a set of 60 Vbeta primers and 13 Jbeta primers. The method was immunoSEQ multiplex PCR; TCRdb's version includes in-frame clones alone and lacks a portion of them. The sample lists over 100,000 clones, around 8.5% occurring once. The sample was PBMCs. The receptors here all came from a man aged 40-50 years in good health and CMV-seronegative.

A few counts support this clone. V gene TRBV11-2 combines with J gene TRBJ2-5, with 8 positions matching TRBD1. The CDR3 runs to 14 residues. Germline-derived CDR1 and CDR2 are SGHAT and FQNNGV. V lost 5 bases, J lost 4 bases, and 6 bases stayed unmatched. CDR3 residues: CASSHPDRGETQYF. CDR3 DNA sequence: TGTGCCAGCAGCCATCCTGACAGGGGAGAGACCCAGTACTTC.

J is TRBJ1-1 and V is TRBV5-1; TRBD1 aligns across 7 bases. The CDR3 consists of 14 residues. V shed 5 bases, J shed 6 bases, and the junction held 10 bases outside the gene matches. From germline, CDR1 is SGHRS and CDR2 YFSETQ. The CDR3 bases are TGCGCCAGCAGGCCAACAGGGGACCTCCCTGAAGCTTTCTTT. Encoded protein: CASRPTGDLPEAFF.

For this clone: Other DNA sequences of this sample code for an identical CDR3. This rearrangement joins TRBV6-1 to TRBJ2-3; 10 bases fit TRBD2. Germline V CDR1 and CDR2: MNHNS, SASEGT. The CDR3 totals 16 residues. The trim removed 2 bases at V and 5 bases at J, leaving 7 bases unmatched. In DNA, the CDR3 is TGTGCCAGCAGTGAAATAGCGGGGGGCAGGGGAGATACGCAGTATTTT. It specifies CASSEIAGGRGDTQYF.

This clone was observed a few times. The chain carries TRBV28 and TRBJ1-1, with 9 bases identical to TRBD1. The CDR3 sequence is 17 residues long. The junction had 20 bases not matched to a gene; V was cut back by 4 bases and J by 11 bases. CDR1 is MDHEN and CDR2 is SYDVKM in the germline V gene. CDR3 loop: CASSSNEGTGRFGMAFF. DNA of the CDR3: TGTGCCAGCAGTTCCAACGAAGGGACAGGGAGGTTCGGAATGGCTTTCTTT.

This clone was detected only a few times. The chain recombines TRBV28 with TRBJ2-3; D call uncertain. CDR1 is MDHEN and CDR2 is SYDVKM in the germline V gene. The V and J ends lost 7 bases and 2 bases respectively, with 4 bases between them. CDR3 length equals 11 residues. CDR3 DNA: TGTGCCAGCACTTACACAGATACGCAGTATTTT. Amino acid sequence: CASTYTDTQYF.

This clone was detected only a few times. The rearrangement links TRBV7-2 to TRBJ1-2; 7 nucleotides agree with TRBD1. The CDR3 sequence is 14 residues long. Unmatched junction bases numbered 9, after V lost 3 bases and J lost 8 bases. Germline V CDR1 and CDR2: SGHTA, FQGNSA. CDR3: CASSFGQAIMGYTF. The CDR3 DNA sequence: TGTGCCAGCAGCTTTGGACAGGCCATTATGGGCTACACCTTC.

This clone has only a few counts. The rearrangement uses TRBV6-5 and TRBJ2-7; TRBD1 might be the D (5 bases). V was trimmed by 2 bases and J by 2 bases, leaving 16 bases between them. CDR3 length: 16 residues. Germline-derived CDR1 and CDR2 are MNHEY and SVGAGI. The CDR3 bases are TGTGCCAGCAGTTACGGGTTAGGGGCCTTCCCCTACGAGCAGTACTTC. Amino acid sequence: CASSYGLGAFPYEQYF.

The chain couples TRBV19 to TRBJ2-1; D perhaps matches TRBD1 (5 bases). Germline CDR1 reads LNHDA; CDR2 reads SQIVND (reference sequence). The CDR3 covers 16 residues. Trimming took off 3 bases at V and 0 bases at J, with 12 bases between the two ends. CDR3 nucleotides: TGTGCCAGTAGTATTGGACAAAGGAGCTCCTACAATGAGCAGTTCTTC. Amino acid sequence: CASSIGQRSSYNEQFF.

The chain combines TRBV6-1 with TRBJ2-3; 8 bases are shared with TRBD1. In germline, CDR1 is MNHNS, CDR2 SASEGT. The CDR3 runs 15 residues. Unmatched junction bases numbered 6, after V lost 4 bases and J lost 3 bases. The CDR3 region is CASSVDREGTDTQYF. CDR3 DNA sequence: TGTGCCAGCAGTGTGGACAGGGAAGGGACAGATACGCAGTATTTT.

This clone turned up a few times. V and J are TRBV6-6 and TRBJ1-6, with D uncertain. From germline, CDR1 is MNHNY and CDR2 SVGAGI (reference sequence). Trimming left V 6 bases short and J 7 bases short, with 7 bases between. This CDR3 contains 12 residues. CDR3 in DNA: TGTGCCAGCAGCCAGCGGAATTCACCCCTCCACTTT. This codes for CASSQRNSPLHF.

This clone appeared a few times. The CDR3 loop reads CASSYRGSTEAFF. The CDR3 coding sequence is TGTGCCAGCAGTTACAGGGGGAGCACTGAAGCTTTCTTT. The chain recombines TRBV6-6 with TRBJ1-1, with a weak D call TRBD1 (6 bases). There are 13 residues in the CDR3. V lost 2 bases to trimming and J lost 4 bases, with 8 bases between them. CDR1 and CDR2 from the germline V gene are MNHNY and SVGAGI (reference sequence).

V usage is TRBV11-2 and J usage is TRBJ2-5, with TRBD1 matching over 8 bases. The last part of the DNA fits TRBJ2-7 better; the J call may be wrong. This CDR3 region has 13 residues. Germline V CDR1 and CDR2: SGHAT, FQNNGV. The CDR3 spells CASSPDRVDEQYF. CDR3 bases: TGTGCCAGCAGCCCGGACAGGGTTGACGAGCAGTACTTC.

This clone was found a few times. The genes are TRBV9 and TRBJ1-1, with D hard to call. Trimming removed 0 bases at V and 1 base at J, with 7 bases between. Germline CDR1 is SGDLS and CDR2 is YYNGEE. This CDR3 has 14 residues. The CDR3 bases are TGTGCCAGCAGCGTAGTCGCCGGGAACACTGAAGCTTTCTTT. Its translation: CASSVVAGNTEAFF.

The CDR3 here is CASSEADSGTRTGNEQFF. The CDR3 DNA is TGTGCCAGCAGTGAAGCGGACTCTGGGACTAGAACAGGAAATGAGCAGTTCTTC. The rearrangement uses TRBV2 and TRBJ2-1; 8 bases agree with TRBD2. There are 18 residues in the CDR3. Germline CDR1 is SNHLY and CDR2 is FYNNEI. Trimming at V came to 0 bases and at J to 7 bases, leaving 14 bases not matched to a gene. The variable domain in full, completed from reference TRBV2 and TRBJ2-1, reads EPEVTQTPSHQVTQMGQEVILRCVPISNHLYFYWYRQILGQKVEFLVSFYNNEISEKSEIFDDQFSVERPDGSNFTLKIRSTKLEDSAMYFCASSEADSGTRTGNEQFFGPGTRLTVL.

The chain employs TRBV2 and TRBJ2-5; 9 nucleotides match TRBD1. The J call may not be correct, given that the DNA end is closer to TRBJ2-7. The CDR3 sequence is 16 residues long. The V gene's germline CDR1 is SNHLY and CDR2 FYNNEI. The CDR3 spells CASSDSPGQGFNEQYF. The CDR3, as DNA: TGTGCCAGCAGTGATTCACCGGGACAGGGTTTCAACGAGCAGTACTTC.

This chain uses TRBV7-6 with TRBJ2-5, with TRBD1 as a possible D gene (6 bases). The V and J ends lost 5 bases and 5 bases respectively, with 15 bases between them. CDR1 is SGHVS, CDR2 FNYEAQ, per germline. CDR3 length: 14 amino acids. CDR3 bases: TGTGCCAGCAGCCTTACAGGGCTCGGGGAGACCCAGTACTTC. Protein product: CASSLTGLGETQYF.

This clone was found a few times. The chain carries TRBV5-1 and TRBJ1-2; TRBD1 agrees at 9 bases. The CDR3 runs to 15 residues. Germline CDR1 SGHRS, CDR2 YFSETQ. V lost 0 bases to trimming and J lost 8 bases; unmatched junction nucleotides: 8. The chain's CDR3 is CASSLATGGAGGYTF. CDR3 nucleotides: TGCGCCAGCAGCTTGGCCACAGGGGGCGCGGGGGGCTACACCTTC. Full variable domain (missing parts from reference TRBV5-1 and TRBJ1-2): KAGVTQTPRYLIKTRGQQVTLSCSPISGHRSVSWYQQTPGQGLQFLFEYFSETQRNKGNFPGRFSGRQFSNSRSEMNVSTLELGDSALYLCASSLATGGAGGYTFGSGTRLTVV.

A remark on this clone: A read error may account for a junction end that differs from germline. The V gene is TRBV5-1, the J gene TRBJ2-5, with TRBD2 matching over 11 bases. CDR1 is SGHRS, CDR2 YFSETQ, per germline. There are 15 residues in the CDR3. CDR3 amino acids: CASSLTSGGQENQYF. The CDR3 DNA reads TGCGCCAGCAGCTTAACTAGCGGGGGCCAAGAGAACCAGTACTTC.

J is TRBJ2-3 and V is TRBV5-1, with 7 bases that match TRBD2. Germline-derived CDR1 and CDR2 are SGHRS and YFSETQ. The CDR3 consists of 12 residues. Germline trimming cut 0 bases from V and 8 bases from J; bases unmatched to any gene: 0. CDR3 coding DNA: TGCGCCAGCAGCTTGGCTAGCGGTACGCAGTATTTT. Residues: CASSLASGTQYF.

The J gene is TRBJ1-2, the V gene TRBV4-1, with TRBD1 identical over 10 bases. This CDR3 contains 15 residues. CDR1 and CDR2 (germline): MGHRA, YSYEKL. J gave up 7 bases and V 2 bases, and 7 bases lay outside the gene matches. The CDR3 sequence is CASSQTGQGLAGYTF. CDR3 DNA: TGCGCCAGCAGCCAAACGGGACAGGGGCTCGCTGGCTACACCTTC.

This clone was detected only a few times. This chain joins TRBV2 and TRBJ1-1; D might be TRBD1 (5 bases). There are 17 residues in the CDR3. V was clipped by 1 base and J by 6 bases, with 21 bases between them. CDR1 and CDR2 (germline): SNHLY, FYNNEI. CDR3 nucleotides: TGTGCCAGCAGTGAAGAGCGGGGACCTCCCAAGCGGGCTGAAGCTTTCTTT. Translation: CASSEERGPPKRAEAFF.

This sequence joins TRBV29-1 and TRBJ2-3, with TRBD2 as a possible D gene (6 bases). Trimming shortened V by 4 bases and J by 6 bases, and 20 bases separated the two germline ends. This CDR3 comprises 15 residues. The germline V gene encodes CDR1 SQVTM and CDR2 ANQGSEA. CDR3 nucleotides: TGCAGCGTTGTTGAACTAGCAGGATTGTCGGATACGCAGTATTTT. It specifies CSVVELAGLSDTQYF.

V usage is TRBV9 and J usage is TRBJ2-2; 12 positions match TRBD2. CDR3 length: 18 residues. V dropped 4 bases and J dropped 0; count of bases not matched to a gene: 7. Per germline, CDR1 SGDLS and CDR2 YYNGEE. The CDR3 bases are TGTGCCAGCAGCTACGGGACTAGCGGGTCCGCGAACACCGGGGAGCTGTTTTTT. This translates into CASSYGTSGSANTGELFF. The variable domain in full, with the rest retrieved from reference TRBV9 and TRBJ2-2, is DSGVTQTPKHLITATGQRVTLRCSPRSGDLSVYWYQQSLDQGLQFLIQYYNGEERAKGNILERFSAQQFPDLHSELNLSSLELGDSALYFCASSYGTSGSANTGELFFGEGSRLTVL.

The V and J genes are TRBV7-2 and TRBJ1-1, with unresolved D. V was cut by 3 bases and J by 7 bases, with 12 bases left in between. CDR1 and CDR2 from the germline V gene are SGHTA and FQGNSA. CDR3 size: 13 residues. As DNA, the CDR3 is TGTGCCAGCAGCTTCTCCTTCTCAGTTGAAGCTTTCTTT. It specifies CASSFSFSVEAFF.

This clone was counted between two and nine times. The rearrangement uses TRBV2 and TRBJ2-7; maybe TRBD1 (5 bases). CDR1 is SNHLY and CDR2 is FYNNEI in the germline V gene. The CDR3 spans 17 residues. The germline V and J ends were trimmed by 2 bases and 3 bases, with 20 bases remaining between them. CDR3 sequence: CASSESPTGNGNYEQYF. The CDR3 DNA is TGTGCCAGCAGTGAATCCCCAACAGGCAATGGGAACTACGAGCAGTACTTC.

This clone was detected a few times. CDR3 loop: CSAARSYEQYF. DNA for the CDR3: TGCAGTGCGGCCCGCTCCTACGAGCAGTACTTC. The chain links TRBV20-1 to TRBJ2-7; no definite D call. This CDR3 spans 11 amino acids. The ends were cut back, 6 bases at V and 0 bases at J, with 6 bases in the middle. Per the germline V gene, CDR1 is DFQATT and CDR2 is SNEGSKA (reference sequence).

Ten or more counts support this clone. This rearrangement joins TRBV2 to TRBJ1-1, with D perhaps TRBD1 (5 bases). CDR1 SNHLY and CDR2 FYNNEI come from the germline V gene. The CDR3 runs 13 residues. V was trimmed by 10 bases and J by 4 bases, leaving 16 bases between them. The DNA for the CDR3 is TGTGCCACGAGCAGGGAGGTGAGCACTGAAGCTTTCTTT. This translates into CATSREVSTEAFF.

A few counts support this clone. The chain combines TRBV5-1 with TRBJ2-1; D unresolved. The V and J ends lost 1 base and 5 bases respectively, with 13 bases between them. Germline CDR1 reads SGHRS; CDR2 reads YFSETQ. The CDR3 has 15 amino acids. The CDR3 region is CASSLFPARNNEQFF. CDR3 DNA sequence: TGCGCCAGCAGCTTGTTCCCCGCTAGGAACAATGAGCAGTTCTTC.